Listed below are T cell receptor beta chains from one sample, sequenced in a study of response to subunit inactivated influenza vaccine. TCRdb itself ran the RT-PCR reads through MiXCR, one entry per CDR3 protein. The profile shows about 500,000 distinct CDR3 sequences, 16% of them singletons. This specimen consisted of CD4+ T cells sorted from PBMCs, obtained around 25 months after vaccination. The receptors here all came from a man between 50 and 75 years old who received an inactivated influenza vaccine. Both conserved end residues are part of each CDR3. D genes are given only for firm matches. Clone sizes are given selectively: once, few, many, or a class where the clone is expanded.

TRBV7-9	few	TRBJ2-7	TRBD1	CASSLTTGKDYEQYF	TGTGCCAGCAGCTTAACGACAGGGAAAGATTACGAGCAGTACTTC
TRBV6-2/TRBV6-3	NA	TRBJ1-3	NA	CASNEGLSGNTIYF	TGTGCCAGCAACGAGGGACTCTCTGGAAACACCATATATTTT
TRBV29-1	NA	TRBJ2-5	NA	CSVAGTGETQYF	TGCAGCGTGGCTGGGACGGGAGAGACCCAGTACTTC
TRBV4-2	NA	TRBJ2-7	TRBD1	CASSQPSGQGGEQYF	TGTGCCAGCAGCCAACCGAGTGGACAGGGCGGCGAGCAGTACTTC
TRBV12-3/TRBV12-4	few	TRBJ2-7	TRBD1	CASGFSQGTGGEQYF	TGTGCCAGCGGGTTCTCCCAGGGGACAGGCGGCGAGCAGTACTTC
TRBV3-1	NA	TRBJ2-1	TRBD2	CASSQVSVGRAPSEQFF	TGTGCCAGCAGCCAAGTTTCTGTCGGGAGGGCCCCCTCTGAGCAGTTCTTC
TRBV6-5	NA	TRBJ1-2	NA	CASSYSILGGGYGYTF	TGTGCCAGCAGTTACTCGATTCTAGGGGGAGGCTATGGCTACACCTTC
TRBV5-1	few	TRBJ1-4	NA	CASSLKGVQATNEKLFF	TGCGCCAGCAGCCTTAAGGGGGTACAGGCAACTAATGAAAAACTGTTTTTT
TRBV6-5	few	TRBJ2-3	NA	CASSYDLGRSDTQYF	TGTGCCAGCAGTTACGACCTAGGGAGGTCTGATACGCAGTATTTT
TRBV20-1	few	TRBJ2-7	TRBD2	CSAEPGLAVSYEQYF	TGCAGTGCAGAGCCGGGACTAGCGGTGTCCTACGAGCAGTACTTC
TRBV6-1	few	TRBJ2-2	NA	CASSVGTRNTGELFF	TGTGCCAGCAGTGTTGGGACCCGGAACACCGGGGAGCTGTTTTTT
TRBV20-1	few	TRBJ2-7	NA	CSTGGEREQYF	TGCAGTACCGGAGGGGAACGGGAGCAGTACTTC
TRBV7-2	many	TRBJ2-1	NA	CASSLEIGSYNEQFF	TGTGCCAGCAGCTTGGAGATAGGTTCCTACAATGAGCAGTTCTTC
TRBV12-3/TRBV12-4	few	TRBJ1-5	NA	CASREGSNQPQHF	TGTGCCAGCAGGGAAGGGAGCAATCAGCCCCAGCATTTT
TRBV20-1	NA	TRBJ2-2	TRBD2	CSASLTSGRATGELFF	TGCAGTGCTAGTCTAACTAGCGGGAGGGCCACCGGGGAGCTGTTTTTT
TRBV5-1	many	TRBJ1-1	NA	CASSLRGATEAFF	TGCGCCAGCAGCTTGAGGGGGGCCACTGAAGCTTTCTTT
TRBV6-5	few	TRBJ2-2	NA	CASSYSRQGNTGELFF	TGTGCCAGCAGTTACTCGAGGCAGGGGAATACCGGGGAGCTGTTTTTT
TRBV5-6	NA	TRBJ2-4	TRBD2	CASSLRPSGRGNIQYF	TGTGCCAGCAGCCTCAGGCCTAGCGGGCGTGGGAACATTCAGTACTTC
TRBV5-1	many	TRBJ2-5	NA	CASSLLETQYF	TGTGCCAGCAGCCTCCTAGAGACCCAGTACTTC
TRBV6-5	many	TRBJ2-7	TRBD2	CASSYSASGKYEQYF	TGTGCCAGCAGTTACTCGGCTAGCGGGAAGTACGAGCAGTACTTC
TRBV12-3/TRBV12-4	NA	TRBJ2-7	TRBD2	CASSPLAASYEQYF	TGTGCCAGCAGTCCACTAGCGGCCTCCTACGAGCAGTACTTC
TRBV3-1	few	TRBJ1-6	NA	CASSQGTPLHF	TGTGCCAGCAGCCAAGGGACACCCCTCCACTTT
TRBV9	NA	TRBJ2-7	TRBD2	CASSASGRLEQYF	TGTGCCAGCAGCGCTAGCGGGAGACTCGAGCAGTACTTC
TRBV20-1	few	TRBJ2-1	NA	CSAFAPAGNNEQFF	TGCAGTGCTTTTGCCCCGGCGGGGAACAATGAGCAGTTCTTC
TRBV28	many	TRBJ1-5	TRBD1	CASSASGGLGSLGDQPQHF	TGTGCCAGCAGTGCCTCAGGGGGCCTGGGCTCCTTGGGAGATCAGCCCCAGCATTTT
TRBV10-2	few	TRBJ1-5	NA	CASTRDQNQPQHF	TGCGCTTCCACCCGGGACCAGAATCAGCCCCAGCATTTT
TRBV5-4	NA	TRBJ2-2	TRBD2	CASSIPSGSSTGELFF	TGTGCCAGCAGCATTCCTAGCGGGAGTAGCACCGGGGAGCTGTTTTTT
TRBV29-1	many	TRBJ2-1	TRBD2	CSVVGLAGGAYNEQFF	TGCAGCGTCGTCGGACTAGCGGGGGGCGCATACAATGAGCAGTTCTTC
TRBV25-1	few	TRBJ1-1	NA	CASSGVGTTEAFF	TGTGCCAGCAGTGGGGTCGGGACCACTGAAGCTTTCTTT
TRBV5-1	NA	TRBJ2-3	NA	CASSLAIRGTDTQYF	TGCGCCAGCAGCTTGGCCATTAGGGGCACAGATACGCAGTATTTT
TRBV7-2	NA	TRBJ2-3	TRBD2	CASSLYRTSGTDTQYF	TGTGCCAGCAGCTTATATAGGACTAGCGGCACAGATACGCAGTATTTT
TRBV3-1	NA	TRBJ1-5	NA	CASSQGSGVVQPQHF	TGTGCCAGCAGCCAGGGTTCGGGGGTAGTGCAGCCCCAGCATTTT
TRBV4-3	NA	TRBJ2-7	TRBD2	CASSQESGRTHEQYF	TGCGCCAGCAGCCAAGAAAGCGGGAGAACCCACGAGCAGTACTTC
TRBV5-4	few	TRBJ2-3	NA	CASSRDAGPKSDTQYF	TGTGCCAGCAGCCGGGACGCCGGGCCCAAATCCGATACGCAGTATTTT
TRBV25-1	few	TRBJ2-1	TRBD2	CASSGAGGPYHEQFF	TGTGCCAGCAGTGGAGCGGGAGGGCCCTACCATGAGCAGTTCTTC